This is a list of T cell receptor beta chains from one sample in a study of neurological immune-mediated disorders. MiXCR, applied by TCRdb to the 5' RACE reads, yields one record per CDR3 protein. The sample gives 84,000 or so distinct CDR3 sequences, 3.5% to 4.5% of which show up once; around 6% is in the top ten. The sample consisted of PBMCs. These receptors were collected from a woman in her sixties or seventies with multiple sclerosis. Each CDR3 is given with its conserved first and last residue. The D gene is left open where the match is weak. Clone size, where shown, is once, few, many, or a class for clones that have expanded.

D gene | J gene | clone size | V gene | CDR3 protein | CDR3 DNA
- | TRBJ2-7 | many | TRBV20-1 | CSARAPPEWAGEQYF | TGCAGTGCTAGAGCTCCCCCTGAGTGGGCGGGCGAGCAGTACTTC
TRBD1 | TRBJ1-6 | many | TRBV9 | CASSTGQGYNSPLHF | TGTGCCAGCAGCACCGGACAGGGCTATAATTCACCCCTCCACTTT
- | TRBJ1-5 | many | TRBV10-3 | CAISDPAKGGGQPQHF | TGTGCCATCAGTGACCCTGCGAAGGGGGGAGGTCAGCCCCAGCATTTT
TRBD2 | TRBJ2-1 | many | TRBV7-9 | CASSSYRVARLADRNEQFF | TGTGCCAGCAGCTCCTACAGGGTGGCGAGACTAGCGGATCGAAATGAGCAGTTCTTC
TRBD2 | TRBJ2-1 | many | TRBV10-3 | CAISGLAKDNEQFF | TGTGCCATCAGTGGACTAGCGAAGGACAATGAGCAGTTCTTC
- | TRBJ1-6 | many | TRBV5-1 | CASSLTVTGTNSPLHF | TGCGCCAGCAGCTTAACCGTCACAGGGACCAATTCACCCCTCCACTTT
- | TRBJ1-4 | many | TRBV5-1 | CASSLGAGTGNEKLFF | TGCGCCAGCAGCTTGGGGGCCGGGACTGGGAATGAAAAACTGTTTTTT
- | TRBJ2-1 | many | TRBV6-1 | CASSEAGSSYNEQFF | TGTGCCAGCAGTGAAGCAGGGAGCTCCTACAATGAGCAGTTCTTC
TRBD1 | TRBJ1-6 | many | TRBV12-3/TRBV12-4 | CASSLGQTSSPLHF | TGTGCCAGCAGCCTGGGACAGACGTCTTCACCCCTCCACTTT
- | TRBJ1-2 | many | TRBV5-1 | CASSSLEGGVVGYTF | TGCGCCAGCAGCTCCCTCGAGGGGGGGGTCGTTGGCTACACCTTC
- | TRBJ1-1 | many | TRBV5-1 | CASRFYRYRVELDTEAFF | TGCGCCAGCCGATTTTATCGGTACAGGGTAGAATTGGACACTGAAGCTTTCTTT
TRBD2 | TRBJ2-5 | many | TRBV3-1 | CASSQRGLAGDTGGEETQYF | TGTGCCAGCAGCCAAAGGGGACTAGCGGGGGATACCGGGGGTGAGGAGACCCAGTACTTC
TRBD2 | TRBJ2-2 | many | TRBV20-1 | CSATRRTLSGGLNTGELFF | TGCAGTGCTACCCGAAGAACCCTTAGCGGGGGCCTTAACACCGGGGAGCTGTTTTTT
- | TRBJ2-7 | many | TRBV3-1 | CASSQEAGANSYEQYF | TGTGCCAGCAGCCAAGAGGCGGGGGCCAACTCCTACGAGCAGTACTTC
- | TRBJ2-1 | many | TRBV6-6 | CATRPGGRENEQFF | TGTGCCACCCGTCCCGGGGGCCGGGAAAATGAGCAGTTCTTC
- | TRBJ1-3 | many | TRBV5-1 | CASSSYSGNTIYF | TGCGCCAGCAGCTCCTACTCTGGAAACACCATATATTTT
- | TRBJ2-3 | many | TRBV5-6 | CASSLAGGSNTDTQYF | TGTGCCAGCAGCTTGGCCGGCGGCAGCAACACAGATACGCAGTATTTT
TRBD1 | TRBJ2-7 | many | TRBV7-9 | CATRDSSYEQYF | TGTGCCACCCGGGACAGCTCCTACGAGCAGTACTTC
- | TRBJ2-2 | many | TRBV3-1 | CASNNRDTGELFF | TGTGCCAGCAATAACAGGGACACCGGGGAGCTGTTTTTT
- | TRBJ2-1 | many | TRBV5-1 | CASSRPGLGNEQFF | TGCGCCAGCAGCCGTCCGGGACTTGGAAATGAGCAGTTCTTC
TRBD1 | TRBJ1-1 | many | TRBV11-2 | CAAAPQDRGRTEAFF | TGTGCCGCGGCCCCCCAGGACAGGGGAAGGACTGAAGCTTTCTTT
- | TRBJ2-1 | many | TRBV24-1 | CATSDLLGPYNEQFF | TGTGCCACCAGTGACTTGTTAGGGCCCTACAATGAGCAGTTCTTC
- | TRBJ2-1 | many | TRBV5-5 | CASSLVRTSYNEQFF | TGTGCCAGCAGCTTGGTCAGGACCTCCTACAATGAGCAGTTCTTC
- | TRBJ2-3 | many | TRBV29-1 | CSTGGSTDTQYF | TGCAGCACCGGGGGATCCACAGATACGCAGTATTTT
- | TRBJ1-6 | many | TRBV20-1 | CSARGGGNNSPLHF | TGCAGTGCTAGGGGCGGGGGAAATAATTCACCCCTCCACTTT
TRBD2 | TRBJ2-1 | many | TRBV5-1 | CASRNPLAGVFNEQFF | TGCGCCAGCAGGAACCCACTAGCGGGGGTCTTCAATGAGCAGTTCTTC
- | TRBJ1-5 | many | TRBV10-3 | CAISEFSNQPQHF | TGTGCCATCAGTGAGTTTAGCAATCAGCCCCAGCATTTT
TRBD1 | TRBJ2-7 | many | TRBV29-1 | CSVAGTGVEQYF | TGCAGCGTTGCCGGGACAGGGGTCGAGCAGTACTTC
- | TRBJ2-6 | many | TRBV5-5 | CASSLVGSGANVLTF | TGTGCCAGCAGCTTGGTAGGCTCTGGGGCCAACGTCCTGACTTTC
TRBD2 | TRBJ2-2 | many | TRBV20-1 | CSARVTSGGALDGELFF | TGCAGTGCTAGAGTTACTAGCGGGGGGGCCCTAGACGGGGAGCTGTTTTTT
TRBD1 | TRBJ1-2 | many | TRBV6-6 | CASSYRTGGGGYTF | TGTGCCAGCAGTTACCGGACAGGAGGCGGTGGCTACACCTTC
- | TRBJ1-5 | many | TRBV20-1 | CSASFLHSYQPQHF | TGCAGTGCTAGTTTTCTCCACAGTTATCAGCCCCAGCATTTT
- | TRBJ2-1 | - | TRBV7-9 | CASSLQGGGEQFF | TGTGCCAGCAGCTTACAGGGGGGCGGCGAGCAGTTCTTC
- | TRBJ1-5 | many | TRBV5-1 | CASSLVSGNQPQHF | TGCGCCAGCAGCTTGGTCAGCGGTAATCAGCCCCAGCATTTT
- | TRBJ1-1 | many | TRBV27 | CASSPSYRAEAFF | TGTGCCAGCAGTCCATCGTATAGGGCTGAAGCTTTCTTT
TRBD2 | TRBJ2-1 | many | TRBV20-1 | CSARDRGLAHYNEQFF | TGCAGTGCTAGAGATAGGGGACTAGCACACTACAATGAGCAGTTCTTC
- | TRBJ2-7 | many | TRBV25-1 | CASSAPGALAYEQYF | TGTGCCAGCAGTGCCCCAGGGGCCCTCGCCTACGAGCAGTACTTC
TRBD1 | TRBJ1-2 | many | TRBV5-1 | CASRDRGHLGGYTF | TGCGCCAGCAGAGACAGGGGGCATTTGGGTGGCTACACCTTC